This T cell receptor beta chain was documented in a study of blood T cell repertoires in COVID-19. At the level of the study: Acute and convalescent COVID-19 specimens originated in the United States, Italy and Spain. Sources were T cells, B-cell-depleted T cells, or PBMCs; the material itself was cDNA or gDNA.

Original data processing: Reference gene primer amplification gave estimated nucleated cell counts. Only in-frame clones appear in the TCRdb table, and some are missing; sequencing was by immunoSEQ multiplex PCR. V, J and clone size reflect that table, while D and trimming were determined from the DNA. The sample carries about 270,000 clones, about four fifths recorded once. Germline CDR1 SEHNR, CDR2 FQNEAQ (reference sequence). V trimming: 4 bases; J trimming: 4 bases; junction bases outside the gene matches: 5. CDR3 length: 14 amino acids. The sample consisted of peripheral blood. This chain uses TRBV7-9 with TRBJ2-5; TRBD1 matches at 8 bases. This TCR derives from a man older than 75 with acute or convalescent COVID-19. CDR3 DNA: TGTGCCAGCAGCTCTTCAGGGGGCGGAGAGACCCAGTACTTC. Its protein product is CASSSSGGGETQYF.